Listed below are T cell receptor beta chains from one sample, sequenced in a study of cytomegalovirus exposure and HLA in healthy donors. Profiled with immunoSEQ multiplex PCR; TCRdb holds only in-frame clones, not every one. The table has around 200,000 clones, nearly 80% seen once. The sequenced sample was PBMCs. Source of these receptors: a male donor in good health and CMV-seronegative. Each CDR3 is given with its conserved first and last residue. The D gene is left open where the match is weak. The listing skips clone size in some rows; elsewhere it reads once, few, many or a size class.

size | D | J | V | length | DNA | CDR3
NA | NA | TRBJ1-1 | TRBV11-2 | 16 | TGTGCCAGCAGCTTAGCACCCGACAGATTGAACACTGAAGCTTTCTTT | CASSLAPDRLNTEAFF
NA | TRBD2 | TRBJ2-1 | TRBV6-5 | 15 | TGTGCCAGCAGGACCAACGGACTAGCGCACAATGAGCAGTTCTTC | CASRTNGLAHNEQFF
NA | TRBD1 | TRBJ1-4 | TRBV5-1 | 14 | TGCGCCAGCAGCTTTCGGACAGGGAATGAAAAACTGTTTTTT | CASSFRTGNEKLFF
NA | NA | TRBJ1-6 | TRBV6-4 | 14 | TGTGCCAGCAGTGTCTTGGGGGGGAATTCACCCCTCCACTTT | CASSVLGGNSPLHF
NA | TRBD1 | TRBJ2-7 | TRBV27 | 14 | TGTGCCAGCAGTCCCGGACAGGGAAGGCGGGAGCAGTACTTC | CASSPGQGRREQYF
NA | TRBD2 | TRBJ2-3 | TRBV13 | 17 | TGTGCCAGCAGCCGAACGGCTAGCGGGGGGGCCCAAGATACGCAGTATTTT | CASSRTASGGAQDTQYF
NA | TRBD2 | TRBJ2-3 | TRBV7-3 | 17 | TGTGCCAGCAGCTTAACGGGGACTAGCGGTCGCACAGATACGCAGTATTTT | CASSLTGTSGRTDTQYF
NA | TRBD1 | TRBJ2-5 | TRBV18 | 14 | TGTGCCAGCTCACCTTATAGACAGGGTCAGACCCAGTACTTC | CASSPYRQGQTQYF
once | NA | TRBJ2-5 | TRBV29-1 | 13 | TGCAGCGCTGACGACAGGATTCAAGAGACCCAGTACTTC | CSADDRIQETQYF
NA | NA | TRBJ1-2 | TRBV6-1 | 14 | TGTGCCAGCGTCGGGACTTACGGCGGGTATGGCTACACCTTC | CASVGTYGGYGYTF
NA | NA | TRBJ1-6 | TRBV6-5 | 14 | TGTGCCAGCAGTTACCCGGGACTAAATTCACCCCTCCACTTT | CASSYPGLNSPLHF
NA | NA | TRBJ2-1 | TRBV5-1 | 15 | TGCGCCAGCAGCCGAGAGTCCGGCTCCTACAATGAGCAGTTCTTC | CASSRESGSYNEQFF
NA | TRBD2 | TRBJ2-7 | TRBV9 | 14 | TGTGCCAGCAGCGTCCTAGCGGCCTCCTACGAGCAGTACTTC | CASSVLAASYEQYF
once | NA | TRBJ2-2 | TRBV13 | 14 | TGTGCCAGCACACTGCCTGGGGGGTCCGGGGAGCTGTTTTTT | CASTLPGGSGELFF
NA | NA | TRBJ2-3 | TRBV19 | 15 | TGTGCCAGTAGGCCTCCGGGGTCTGTTACAGATACGCAGTATTTT | CASRPPGSVTDTQYF
once | NA | TRBJ1-3 | TRBV4-1 | 15 | TGCGCCAGCAGCCAACCAAGGCTAGCTGGAAACACCATATATTTT | CASSQPRLAGNTIYF
NA | NA | TRBJ1-4 | TRBV4-3 | 14 | TGCGCCAGCAGCTTGGACAGAGCTGGAGAAAAACTGTTTTTT | CASSLDRAGEKLFF